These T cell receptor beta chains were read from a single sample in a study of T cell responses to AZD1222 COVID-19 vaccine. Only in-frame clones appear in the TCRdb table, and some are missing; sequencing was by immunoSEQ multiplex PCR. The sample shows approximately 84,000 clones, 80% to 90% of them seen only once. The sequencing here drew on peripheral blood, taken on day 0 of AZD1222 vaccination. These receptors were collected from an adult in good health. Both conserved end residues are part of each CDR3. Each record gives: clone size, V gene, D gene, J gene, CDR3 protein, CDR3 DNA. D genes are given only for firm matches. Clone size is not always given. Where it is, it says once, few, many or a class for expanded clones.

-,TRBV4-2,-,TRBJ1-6,CASSQENRSPNSPLHF,TGTGCCAGCAGCCAAGAAAACAGGAGTCCTAATTCACCCCTCCACTTT
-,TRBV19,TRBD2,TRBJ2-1,CASSIQAGVRSNEQFF,TGTGCCAGTAGTATTCAGGCGGGAGTAAGGTCCAATGAGCAGTTCTTC
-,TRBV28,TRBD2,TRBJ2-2,CASSFLAGGNTGELFF,TGTGCCAGCAGTTTTCTAGCGGGAGGTAACACCGGGGAGCTGTTTTTT
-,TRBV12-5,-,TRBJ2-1,CASGLRRDNEQFF,TGTGCTAGTGGTTTGCGCCGAGACAATGAGCAGTTCTTC
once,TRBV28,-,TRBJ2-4,CASSSGDIQYF,TGTGCCAGCAGTTCGGGAGACATTCAGTACTTC
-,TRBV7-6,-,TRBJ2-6,CASSVVDRFSGANVLTF,TGTGCCAGCAGCGTAGTTGACAGGTTTTCTGGGGCCAACGTCCTGACTTTC
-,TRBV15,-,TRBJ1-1,CATSRGYMNTEAFF,TGTGCCACCAGCAGAGGGTACATGAACACTGAAGCTTTCTTT
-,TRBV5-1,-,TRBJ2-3,CASSFRGSSTDTQYF,TGCGCCAGCAGCTTTCGAGGTTCTAGCACAGATACGCAGTATTTT
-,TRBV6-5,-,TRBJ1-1,CASSGDTGQGEAFF,TGTGCCAGCAGCGGAGATACAGGGCAAGGTGAAGCTTTCTTT
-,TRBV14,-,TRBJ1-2,CASSQDFTGPLDYGYTF,TGTGCCAGCAGCCAAGATTTTACGGGGCCCCTCGACTATGGCTACACCTTC